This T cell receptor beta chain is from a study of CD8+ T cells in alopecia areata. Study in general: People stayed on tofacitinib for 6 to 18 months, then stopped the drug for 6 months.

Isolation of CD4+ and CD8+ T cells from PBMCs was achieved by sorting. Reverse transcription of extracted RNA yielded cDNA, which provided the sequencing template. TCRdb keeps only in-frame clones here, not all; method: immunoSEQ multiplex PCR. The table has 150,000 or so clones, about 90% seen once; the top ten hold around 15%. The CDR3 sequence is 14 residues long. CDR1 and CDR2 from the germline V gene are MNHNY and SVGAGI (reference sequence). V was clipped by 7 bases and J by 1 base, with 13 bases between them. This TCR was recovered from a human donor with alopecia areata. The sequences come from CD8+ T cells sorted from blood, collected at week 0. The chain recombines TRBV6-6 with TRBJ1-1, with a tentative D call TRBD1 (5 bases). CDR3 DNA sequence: TGTGCCAGCACGGCAGGGCTGGGGAACACTGAAGCTTTCTTT. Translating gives CASTAGLGNTEAFF.